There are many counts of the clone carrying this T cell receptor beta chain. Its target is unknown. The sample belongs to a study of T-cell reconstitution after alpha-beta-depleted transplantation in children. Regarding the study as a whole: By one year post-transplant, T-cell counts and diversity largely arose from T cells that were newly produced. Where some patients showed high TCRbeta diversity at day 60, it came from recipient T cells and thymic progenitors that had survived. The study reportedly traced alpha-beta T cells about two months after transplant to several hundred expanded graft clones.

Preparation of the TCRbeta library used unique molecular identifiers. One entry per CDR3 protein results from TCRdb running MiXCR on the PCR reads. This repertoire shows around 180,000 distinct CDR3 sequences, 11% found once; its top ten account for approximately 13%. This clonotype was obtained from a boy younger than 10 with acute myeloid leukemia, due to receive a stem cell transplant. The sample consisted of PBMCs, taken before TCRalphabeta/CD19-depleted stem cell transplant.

CDR3 amino acids: CASRFHGGYTDTQYF. Written as DNA, the CDR3 is TGTGCCAGCAGGTTCCACGGGGGGTACACAGATACGCAGTATTTT. V and J are TRBV11-2 and TRBJ2-3; 7 bases align to TRBD2. CDR1 SGHAT and CDR2 FQNNGV come from the germline V gene. J gave up 2 bases and V 6 bases, and 8 bases lay outside the gene matches. This CDR3 has 15 residues.